The present entry profiles one TCR beta chain with its context. The antigen it recognizes is unknown. No quality values exist for individual bases; no much larger clone is one base distant. The sample is drawn from a study of cytomegalovirus exposure and HLA in healthy donors listed by TCRdb under 2017. About the full investigation: An earlier analysis of some 550 of the donors reported about 290 Gb of sequence data and 117 million unique TCR beta sequences from 190 million or so T cells. Approximately 310 gigabases of sequencing data and approximately 80 million unique TCR sequences were included in an early release covering roughly 600 HLA-typed donors. Among the approximately 430 genotyped donors, roughly 80% belonged to the genetic ancestry cluster associated with self-reported Caucasian donors. The study was designed to test whether signatures of past pathogen exposure could be identified by cataloging public T cell receptors. Using immunosequencing, the study profiled T cell repertoires from fewer than 850 subjects and related those repertoires to cytomegalovirus serostatus. In addition to the first cohort of 666 subjects, a separate validation cohort of 130 or so different subjects was used. High-throughput TCR immunosequencing, statistical association of individual TCRs with disease status, and machine learning were combined to predict cytomegalovirus infection status. A later analysis re-analyzed previously published TCR beta repertoires from 600 to 850 donors and added high-resolution HLA genotyping to study TCR occurrence patterns. In the later analysis, no new phenotypic data were used to find candidate immune exposures; instead, reliance was placed on TCR beta sequences and their occurrence across donors. In an earlier analysis of several hundred of the donors, high-throughput TCR beta sequencing was used to judge whether each TCR beta V gene segment behaved as functional or pseudogenic. Donor age, sex, ethnicity and CMV serostatus were compiled together with the repertoire data. A later genetic analysis used genome-wide SNP genotypes for about three fifths of the roughly 700 donors, treating that subset as a discovery cohort. All discovery cohort repertoires had been generated on a single sequencing platform. Both class I and class II loci were covered by HLA typing, at four-digit resolution. The number of typed donors differed by locus: roughly 629-640 for A, B, C, DRB1 and DQB1; 500 to 550 for DQA1; 600 to 610 for DPA1; and some 470 for DPB1. Because of strong linkage in the cohort, roughly five DR-DQ haplotypes were treated as single units for association and clustering. Among around 400 genotyped donors of the cohort, an average of about 240,000 unique TCR beta nucleotide sequences were sequenced per donor, around a sixth of them non-productive. General findings and caveats noted by the study authors: In a later analysis, TCR association rates were found to vary across HLA loci, with the most associated TCRs seen for DRB1 alleles and the fewest for HLA-C alleles. A further reported finding was that TCR beta sequences accurately predicted the HLA-A and HLA-B alleles for most subjects in the first cohort. Sequencing depth was assumed to be roughly uniform across donors in the presence/absence analyses, though that assumption may not hold. Because HLA typing was missing for some donors at each locus, association tests included only the typed subset. In vitro tests confirmed that a few of the cytomegalovirus-associated TCR beta chains recognize cytomegalovirus antigens. Compared with the approximately 720-donor mean, donors in an Asian-associated ancestry cluster had fewer N-insertions in productive TCRs, according to a later genetic analysis. In both the original and validation cohorts, the classifier was reported to diagnose cytomegalovirus status with high specificity and sensitivity. Across donors, most TCR sequences were observed very rarely, whereas some public TCRs were present in many individuals. An earlier analysis of some 560 of the donors showed that most TCR beta V segments appeared in productive rearrangements either about 87% or about 30% of the time, which broadly matched IMGT annotations. Because counts were too low, more than 15 rarely observed V segments, including chromosome 9 orphons, were left out of the earlier analysis of over 550 of the donors. A later analysis found that most CMV-associated TCR beta chains appeared HLA-restricted, with HLA associations seemingly driven largely by CMV exposure. Because the 87-base-pair reads could not distinguish some IMGT-functional V segments, including TRBV6-2 and TRBV6-3, those segments were excluded. The cohort was sequenced for TCR beta chains only, and without alpha or paired-chain data the features that could be detected were limited. A total of 164 TCR beta chains were listed by the study as associated with cytomegalovirus. When HLA alleles, especially DR and DQ, strongly co-occurred, attributing TCR associations to individual alleles was difficult. A later analysis associated 15,000 to 20,000 TCR beta sequences with specific HLA alleles at a false discovery rate of 0.05. The only immune exposure information available for the cohort was CMV serostatus. Linkage disequilibrium might explain the correlated functional status among segregating V segments, but an unknown experimental factor could not be excluded. A group of highly shared sequence variants was considered likely to be a technical artifact of the sequencing pipeline. A later analysis reported that several top co-occurrence clusters appeared linked to parvovirus B19, influenza, CMV and Epstein-Barr virus. In a later genetic analysis, a missense DCLRE1C variant was associated with V-gene and J-gene trimming of TCR beta chains, and the association was replicated in an independent cohort. In a later analysis, HLA-associated TCR beta chains were found to be more clonally expanded and to have lower generation probabilities than equally common non-associated chains. The authors suggested that the approach could potentially be generalized to other disease states and immunological phenotypes.

Receptor libraries were prepared by the immunoSEQ multiplex PCR assay. A mixture of 60 forward primers for TCR Vbeta segments and 13 reverse primers for TCR Jbeta segments was used in the multiplex PCR. Amplification of the CDR3 region of rearranged TCR beta genes was performed with a multiplex PCR assay on genomic DNA. The Illumina HiSeq System was used to sequence the amplified TCR beta libraries as 87-base-pair reads. The source study handled its data this way. In a later analysis, some 80 million unique TCR beta chains were counted across the roughly 610 repertoires, and around 10 million of these chains were shared by at least two donors. Raw reads were error-corrected and collapsed into unique sequences with a nearest-neighbor algorithm that merged closely related sequences to remove PCR and sequencing errors. CDR3 sequences were aligned to IMGT reference sequences to assign V, D and J gene segments. For a sequence to be retained, a match of at least six nucleotides was required to both a V gene segment and a J gene segment. Rearrangements were called productive when the CDR3 lacked stop codons and stayed in frame with V and J; all others were non-productive. Following IMGT convention, CDR3 was defined as the stretch from the second conserved V-encoded cysteine to the conserved J-encoded phenylalanine. The earlier analysis of some 600 of the donors excluded sequences that lacked an unambiguous match to a single V gene segment. An earlier analysis of several hundred of the donors classified V segments as functional when productive rearrangements were above 56.7% and as segregating when the standard deviation between donors was above 5%. To diagnose cytomegalovirus status from the catalog of TCR beta chain sequences, a statistical classification framework was built. In a later analysis, V and J genes were assigned by comparing TCR nucleotide sequences against IMGT/GENE-DB human TR gene sequences. Using the TCRdist pipeline, a later analysis assigned CDR3 sequences along with most-parsimonious VDJ recombination scenarios. A later analysis defined each TCR beta chain by its CDR3 amino acid sequence plus V-gene family, and excluded reads lacking a unique V-gene family. To address suspected cross-contamination and a sequencing artifact, a later analysis removed approximately 600 highly shared, low-generation-probability nucleotide sequences. A later analysis calculated a clonal expansion index for each public chain from normalized within-repertoire ranks of inferred template counts. Generation probabilities in a later analysis came from a VDJ recombination model fitted to out-of-frame rearrangements, and those results were checked against IGoR. A later analysis scored TCR-TCR, TCR-HLA and TCR-CMV co-occurrence with hypergeometric tests, applying a repertoire-size bias correction to TCR pairs. In a later analysis, false discovery rates were estimated by permuting HLA or CMV assignments 20 times. In a later analysis, co-occurring TCRs were grouped with DBSCAN, and TCRdist sequence similarity was added when clustering was performed within HLA-allele-positive subsets. Repertoires with fewer than 30,000 or more than 120,000 public chains, plus five repertoires with anomalous nucleotide sharing, were excluded from co-occurrence clustering. TCRdb stores this immuneACCESS table with in-frame sequences only. Part of the clones is absent; in the studies checked, under half of the shortfall reflects unresolved V genes, and no reason is known for the rest. That table supplies the V and J calls and clone size; D and trimming were determined from the DNA. The sample yields roughly 190,000 clones; about 9.4% were counted once. The leading ten clones occupy 1% to 1.5% of the sample.

V sheds 3 bases and J sheds 2 bases, leaving 8 bases between their ends. CDR1 and CDR2 are read off the germline V gene as SQVTM and ANQGSEA. From its cysteine to its phenylalanine, the CDR3 spans 12 amino acids. Only the CDR3 region is kept as DNA, spanning 36 bases read in frame from base 1. The cohort consisted of more than 650 healthy bone marrow donors. At the time of sampling, every cohort member was nominally healthy, though immune exposures that went unrecorded were likely present. The donor tested CMV seropositive, placing the donor among the 250 to 350 seropositive members of the cohort. Every donor gave a peripheral blood sample, and the peripheral blood mononuclear cells from that sample were used for TCR beta sequencing. The Qiagen DNeasy Blood Extraction Kit was used to extract genomic DNA from the blood cell samples.

The source material was PBMCs. Recombination joined TRBV29-1 with TRBJ2-7, with TRBD2 perhaps the D gene, on 5 matching bases. The receptor was isolated from a woman aged 25-40 years in good health and CMV-seropositive. Read as DNA, the sequence is TGCAGCGTTGAGGAGGAGACCTACGAGCAGTACTTC. Translated, it reads CSVEEETYEQYF.